Listed below are T cell receptor beta chains from one sample, sequenced in a study of long-term antiretroviral therapy in people with HIV. TCRdb's table, derived via immunoSEQ multiplex PCR, lists solely in-frame clones and lacks some. Of 17,000 or so clones detected, approximately 78% appear once; the ten largest clones hold roughly 9%. This specimen consisted of unsorted PBMCs, obtained 0.3 years after starting antiretroviral therapy. Every receptor here comes from a man younger than 35 with HIV. Both conserved end residues are part of each CDR3. A D gene is named only where the DNA matches it firmly. Size is stated for part of the rows, as once, few or many counts, or as a class when the clone is expanded.

length: 19
V: TRBV4-1
J: TRBJ2-5
D: .
size: once
CDR3: CASSQDPRTDKKTQETQYF
DNA: TGCGCCAGCAGCCAAGATCCGCGGACGGATAAGAAGACCCAAGAGACCCAGTACTTC

length: 15
V: TRBV6-6
J: TRBJ1-3
D: .
size: .
CDR3: CASSRRGSLPNTIYF
DNA: TGTGCCAGCAGTCGACGGGGCTCTCTACCAAACACCATATATTTT

length: 16
V: TRBV6-1
J: TRBJ1-4
D: .
size: .
CDR3: CASSETHGRGNEKLFF
DNA: TGTGCCAGCAGTGAAACTCATGGGAGGGGTAATGAAAAACTGTTTTTT

length: 15
V: TRBV19
J: TRBJ1-4
D: TRBD1
size: once
CDR3: CASSRRQGFEEKLFF
DNA: TGTGCCAGTAGTAGGAGACAGGGGTTTGAAGAAAAACTGTTTTTT

length: 15
V: TRBV18
J: TRBJ1-1
D: TRBD1
size: .
CDR3: CASSPQTGLNTEAFF
DNA: TGTGCCAGCTCACCACAGACAGGGTTGAACACTGAAGCTTTCTTT

length: 15
V: TRBV14
J: TRBJ2-1
D: .
size: .
CDR3: CASSHIGQRGYEQFF
DNA: TGTGCCAGCAGCCATATCGGGCAAAGGGGCTATGAGCAGTTCTTC

length: 14
V: TRBV25-1
J: TRBJ2-1
D: .
size: once
CDR3: CASSDGSSYNEQFF
DNA: TGTGCCAGCAGCGACGGAAGCTCCTACAATGAGCAGTTCTTC

length: 14
V: TRBV7-8
J: TRBJ1-5
D: .
size: few
CDR3: CASSLEGRHQPQHF
DNA: TGTGCCAGCAGCTTAGAAGGGAGGCATCAGCCCCAGCATTTT

length: 14
V: TRBV18
J: TRBJ1-1
D: TRBD1
size: .
CDR3: CASSPPLGTGTAFF
DNA: TGTGCCAGCTCACCACCGTTAGGGACAGGGACGGCTTTCTTT

length: 14
V: TRBV15
J: TRBJ1-1
D: .
size: .
CDR3: CATSGGGGTSEAFF
DNA: TGTGCCACCAGCGGTGGGGGGGGGACCTCTGAAGCTTTCTTT

length: 14
V: TRBV7-3
J: TRBJ2-1
D: TRBD2
size: .
CDR3: CASSALAGGDEQFF
DNA: TGTGCCAGCAGCGCACTAGCGGGGGGGGATGAGCAGTTCTTC

length: 17
V: TRBV5-1
J: TRBJ2-4
D: TRBD1
size: .
CDR3: CASSNPGQGYVKNIQYF
DNA: TGCGCCAGCAGCAACCCGGGACAGGGATATGTCAAAAACATTCAGTACTTC

length: 14
V: TRBV19
J: TRBJ1-5
D: .
size: .
CDR3: CASSPTGFGQPQHF
DNA: TGTGCCAGTAGCCCGACAGGTTTCGGACAGCCCCAGCATTTT

length: 15
V: TRBV9
J: TRBJ2-7
D: .
size: .
CDR3: CASSPSGSPQYEQYF
DNA: TGTGCCAGCAGCCCTTCAGGTTCTCCACAATACGAGCAGTACTTC

length: 14
V: TRBV2
J: TRBJ2-2
D: .
size: .
CDR3: CASVASENTGELFF
DNA: TGTGCCAGCGTCGCTAGCGAGAACACCGGGGAGCTGTTTTTT

length: 13
V: TRBV6-1
J: TRBJ1-6
D: .
size: few
CDR3: CASSEVEKSPLHF
DNA: TGTGCCAGCAGTGAGGTAGAGAAATCACCCCTCCACTTT

length: 15
V: TRBV27
J: TRBJ2-3
D: .
size: .
CDR3: CASSFLGVGTDTQYF
DNA: TGTGCCAGCAGTTTCTTGGGGGTGGGCACAGATACGCAGTATTTT

length: 13
V: TRBV2
J: TRBJ1-2
D: .
size: .
CDR3: CASSEGVGDGYTF
DNA: TGTGCCAGCAGTGAAGGGGTGGGGGATGGCTACACCTTC

length: 14
V: TRBV6-1
J: TRBJ1-1
D: .
size: .
CDR3: CASSEVDRNTEAFF
DNA: TGTGCCAGCAGTGAAGTAGACCGGAACACTGAAGCTTTCTTT

length: 11
V: TRBV2
J: TRBJ2-1
D: .
size: once
CDR3: CASTTYNEQFF
DNA: TGTGCCAGCACAACCTACAATGAGCAGTTCTTC

length: 15
V: TRBV7-3
J: TRBJ2-3
D: .
size: .
CDR3: CASSLDGVGSNTQYF
DNA: TGTGCCAGCAGCTTAGATGGGGTGGGGTCGAATACGCAGTATTTT

length: 13
V: TRBV12-5
J: TRBJ1-2
D: .
size: .
CDR3: CASGPSWDDGYTF
DNA: TGTGCTAGTGGTCCCTCTTGGGACGATGGCTACACCTTC

length: 16
V: TRBV11-2
J: TRBJ1-4
D: .
size: .
CDR3: CASSPGLSATNEKLFF
DNA: TGTGCCAGCAGCCCGGGACTGAGCGCAACTAATGAAAAACTGTTTTTT

length: 16
V: TRBV13
J: TRBJ1-3
D: .
size: .
CDR3: CASSPTGTLPGNTIYF
DNA: TGTGCCAGCAGCCCCACCGGGACCCTGCCTGGAAACACCATATATTTT

length: 14
V: TRBV28
J: TRBJ1-5
D: TRBD1
size: .
CDR3: CASSRQGPINPQHF
DNA: TGTGCCAGCAGTCGACAGGGACCGATCAATCCCCAGCATTTT

length: 12
V: TRBV2
J: TRBJ2-1
D: .
size: few
CDR3: CASRVTGQEQFF
DNA: TGTGCCAGCAGAGTTACAGGCCAGGAGCAGTTCTTC

length: 15
V: TRBV11-3
J: TRBJ2-1
D: .
size: once
CDR3: CASSSPGLGYNEQFF
DNA: TGTGCCAGCAGCTCTCCAGGGTTGGGCTACAATGAGCAGTTCTTC

length: 12
V: TRBV2
J: TRBJ1-5
D: .
size: .
CDR3: CASSVRDQPQHF
DNA: TGTGCCAGCAGTGTACGGGACCAGCCCCAGCATTTT

length: 13
V: TRBV7-8
J: TRBJ1-2
D: TRBD1
size: few
CDR3: CASSSRTGNGYTF
DNA: TGTGCCAGCAGCTCTCGGACAGGGAATGGCTACACCTTC

length: 16
V: TRBV25-1
J: TRBJ2-3
D: TRBD2
size: .
CDR3: CASSPKLRGATDTQYF
DNA: TGTGCCAGCAGTCCTAAGTTGCGGGGGGCCACAGATACGCAGTATTTT

length: 15
V: TRBV28
J: TRBJ1-3
D: .
size: .
CDR3: CASRDAGSFGNTIYF
DNA: TGTGCCAGCCGGGATGCCGGGTCCTTTGGAAACACCATATATTTT

length: 14
V: TRBV28
J: TRBJ1-4
D: .
size: .
CDR3: CASSLILVSEKLFF
DNA: TGTGCCAGCAGTTTAATCCTAGTGAGTGAAAAACTGTTTTTT

length: 13
V: TRBV5-4
J: TRBJ1-6
D: .
size: few
CDR3: CASSLYLYSPLHF
DNA: TGTGCCAGCAGCTTGTATCTGTATTCACCCCTCCACTTT

length: 10
V: TRBV2
J: TRBJ1-2
D: .
size: .
CDR3: CASRSSGYTF
DNA: TGTGCCAGCAGGAGTAGTGGCTACACCTTC

length: 13
V: TRBV7-9
J: TRBJ1-6
D: TRBD1
size: .
CDR3: CASSDREASPLHF
DNA: TGTGCCAGCAGCGACAGGGAAGCTTCACCCCTCCACTTT

length: 16
V: TRBV5-5
J: TRBJ1-3
D: .
size: .
CDR3: CASSLAGFNSGNTIYF
DNA: TGTGCCAGCAGCTTGGCCGGATTTAACTCTGGAAACACCATATATTTT

length: 12
V: TRBV10-3
J: TRBJ2-3
D: .
size: .
CDR3: CAIRTEGDTQYF
DNA: TGTGCCATCAGGACCGAGGGGGATACGCAGTATTTT

length: 14
V: TRBV5-1
J: TRBJ2-5
D: TRBD2
size: .
CDR3: CASSLTSVEETQYF
DNA: TGCGCCAGCAGCCTTACTAGCGTAGAGGAGACCCAGTACTTC

length: 12
V: TRBV4-1
J: TRBJ2-2
D: .
size: .
CDR3: CASSQDRRELFF
DNA: TGCGCCAGCAGCCAAGATCGTAGGGAGCTGTTTTTT